This T cell receptor (beta chain) originates from a study of T cells in Graves' hyperthyroidism and ophthalmopathy. Overall study findings and caveats: A model of 13 V-J features distinguished ophthalmopathy from stable hyperthyroidism.

Used for diagnoses were clinical symptoms, serum thyroxine and TRAb, thyroid ultrasound and orbital computed tomography. Ten or more counts support this clonotype. Its specificity is unknown. CDR1 and CDR2 from the germline V gene are SGHVS and FQNEAQ. The CDR3 consists of 15 residues. V dropped 5 bases and J dropped 4; count of bases not matched to a gene: 9. RNA transcripts served as the template for amplifying TCR beta CDR3 regions. First-round RT-PCR of the TCR CDR3 relied on the HTBI primer set. TCRdb reprocessed the multiplex PCR reads via MiXCR and lists one record per CDR3 protein. This sample yields 220,000 or so distinct CDR3 sequences, of which 15% to 20% are seen a single time; approximately 30% belongs to the top ten.

The TCR originated in a young woman with Graves' ophthalmopathy. This chain uses TRBV7-8 with TRBJ1-1, with 8 bases aligning to TRBD1. The specimen was blood. The CDR3 is CASSPRDRSITEAFF. The CDR3 DNA reads TGTGCCAGCAGCCCCCGGGACAGGAGTATCACTGAAGCTTTCTTT.